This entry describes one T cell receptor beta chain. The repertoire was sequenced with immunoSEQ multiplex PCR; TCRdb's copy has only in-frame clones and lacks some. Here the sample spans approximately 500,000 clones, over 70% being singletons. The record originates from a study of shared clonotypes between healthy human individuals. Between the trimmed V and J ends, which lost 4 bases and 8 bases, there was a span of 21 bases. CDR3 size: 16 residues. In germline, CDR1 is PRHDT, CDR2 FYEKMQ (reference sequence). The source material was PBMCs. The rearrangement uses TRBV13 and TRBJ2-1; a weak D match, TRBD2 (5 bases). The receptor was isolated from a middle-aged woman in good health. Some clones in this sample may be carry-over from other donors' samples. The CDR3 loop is CASSSLLVGFRHEQFF. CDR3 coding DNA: TGTGCCAGCAGCTCGCTACTAGTGGGGTTTAGGCATGAGCAGTTCTTC.